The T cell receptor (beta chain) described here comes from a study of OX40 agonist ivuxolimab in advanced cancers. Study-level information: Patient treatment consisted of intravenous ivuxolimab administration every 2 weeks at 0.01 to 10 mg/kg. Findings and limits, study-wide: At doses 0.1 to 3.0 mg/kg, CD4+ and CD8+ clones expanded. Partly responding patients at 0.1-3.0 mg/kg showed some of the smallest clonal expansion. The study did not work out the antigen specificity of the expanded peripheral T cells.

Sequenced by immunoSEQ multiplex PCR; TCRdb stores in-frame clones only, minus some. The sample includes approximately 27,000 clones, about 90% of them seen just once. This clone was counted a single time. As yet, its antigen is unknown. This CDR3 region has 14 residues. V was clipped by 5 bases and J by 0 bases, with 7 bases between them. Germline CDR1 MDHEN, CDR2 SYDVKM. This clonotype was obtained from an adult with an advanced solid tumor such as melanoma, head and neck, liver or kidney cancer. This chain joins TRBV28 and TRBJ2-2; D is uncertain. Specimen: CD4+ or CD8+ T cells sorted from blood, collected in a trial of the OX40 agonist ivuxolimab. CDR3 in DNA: TGTGCCAGCAGTCAAATCACGAACACCGGGGAGCTGTTTTTT. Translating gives CASSQITNTGELFF.